Presented here are 28 T cell receptor beta chains from one specimen sequenced in a study of OX40 agonist ivuxolimab in advanced cancers. Clones were read by immunoSEQ multiplex PCR, and TCRdb kept only the in-frame ones, dropping some. The table records 50,000 or so clones, 85% of them present only once. Sequencing used CD4+ or CD8+ T cells sorted from blood, obtained in a trial of the OX40 agonist ivuxolimab. The receptors derive from an adult with an advanced solid tumor such as melanoma, head and neck, liver or kidney cancer.

In its sample, this clone was seen a few times. This chain connects TRBV7-6 to TRBJ2-1; possibly TRBD1 for D (6 bases). The V and J ends lost 3 bases and 8 bases respectively, with 14 bases between them. The CDR3 runs to 14 residues. The V gene's germline CDR1 is SGHVS and CDR2 FNYEAQ. The chain's CDR3 is CASSLALQGDEQFF. The CDR3 DNA is TGTGCCAGCAGCTTGGCGCTACAGGGCGATGAGCAGTTCTTC.

This clone has just a few counts. The chain joins TRBV5-1 to TRBJ1-2; D is perhaps TRBD1 (6 bases). The CDR3 is made up of 16 amino acids. Trimming removed 5 bases at V and 2 bases at J, with 19 bases between. CDR1 SGHRS and CDR2 YFSETQ come from the germline V gene. This chain's CDR3 is CASSQVGGASNYGYTF. CDR3 coding DNA: TGCGCCAGCAGTCAGGTGGGGGGCGCGTCGAACTATGGCTACACCTTC.

The rearrangement uses TRBV25-1 and TRBJ2-3; D gene uncertain. Germline lookup yields CDR1 MGHDK and CDR2 SYGVNS. The CDR3 totals 14 residues. Trimming shortened V by 6 bases and J by 2 bases, and 12 bases separated the two germline ends. The CDR3 region has the DNA TGTGCCAGCAGAGGTAGTTGGGTCACAGATACGCAGTATTTT. This sequence encodes CASRGSWVTDTQYF.

V and J are TRBV28 and TRBJ2-7; D call uncertain. This CDR3 has 13 residues. The V end was cut by 1 base, the J end by 7 bases, with 11 bases between. Germline CDR1 MDHEN, CDR2 SYDVKM. The CDR3 nucleotides are TGTGCCAGCAGTTTATACGGTTTGGGGGAGCAGTACTTC. Protein product: CASSLYGLGEQYF.

J is TRBJ1-6 and V is TRBV7-9, with unresolved D. The V end was cut by 5 bases, the J end by 10 bases, with 9 bases between. In germline, CDR1 is SEHNR, CDR2 FQNEAQ (reference sequence). CDR3 size: 12 residues. This CDR3 reads CASSQDSSPLHF. The CDR3 DNA reads TGTGCCAGCAGCCAAGACTCCTCACCCCTCCACTTT.

V and J are TRBV7-2 and TRBJ1-2; 7 bases fit TRBD1. J lost 6 bases, V lost 4 bases, and 11 bases had no gene match. Germline V CDR1 and CDR2: SGHTA, FQGNSA. This CDR3 has 15 residues. The CDR3 DNA sequence: TGTGCCAGCAGCTCATCTGGACAGGCAGGGGATGGCTACACCTTC. It translates to CASSSSGQAGDGYTF.

The CDR3 reads CASSPDRGNTGELFF. The CDR3 bases are TGTGCCAGCAGTCCCGACAGGGGGAACACCGGGGAGCTGTTTTTT. The chain carries TRBV5-6 and TRBJ2-2; TRBD1 matches 8 bases. The germline V gene has CDR1 SGHDT and CDR2 YYEEEE. The V gene end was trimmed by 5 bases and the J gene end by 1 base; junction bases not matched to a gene: 4. CDR3 length: 15 residues.

This clone has at least ten counts. This chain uses TRBV5-4 with TRBJ1-6, with 7 bases matching TRBD1. Germline lookup yields CDR1 SGHNT and CDR2 YYREEE (reference sequence). V shed 4 bases, J shed 8 bases, and the junction held 12 bases outside the gene matches. The CDR3 is 16 residues long. The CDR3 nucleotides read TGTGCCAGCAGCCAGGAAACAGGGGAAGGTGATTCACCCCTCCACTTT. This gives the protein CASSQETGEGDSPLHF.

This chain connects TRBV5-1 to TRBJ1-2; D is uncertain. Germline assignment: CDR1 SGHRS and CDR2 YFSETQ. V was cut by 1 base and J by 8 bases, with 9 bases left in between. This CDR3 is built from 12 residues. The CDR3 DNA is TGCGCCAGCAGCTTGAGAGGGTACGGCTACACCTTC. As protein: CASSLRGYGYTF.

This clone was detected a few times. This CDR3 is CASSQEPGTVYEQYF. The CDR3 nucleotides are TGCGCCAGCAGCCAAGAGCCGGGGACAGTTTACGAGCAGTACTTC. V gene TRBV4-3 combines with J gene TRBJ2-7; TRBD1 matches at 7 bases. Germline CDR1 and CDR2: LGHNA and YSLEER. V lost 0 bases to trimming and J lost 4 bases; unmatched junction nucleotides: 6. The CDR3 covers 15 residues.

The rearrangement links TRBV11-2 to TRBJ1-5, with D maybe TRBD1 (6 bases). V was clipped by 6 bases and J by 3 bases, with 9 bases between them. This CDR3 has 13 amino acids. The germline gives CDR1 SGHAT, CDR2 FQNNGV. The chain's CDR3 is CASSRTDNQPQHF. CDR3 coding DNA: TGTGCCAGCAGTAGGACAGACAATCAGCCCCAGCATTTT.

The CDR3 reads CASSSRPPTSGEGKETQYF. DNA of the CDR3: TGTGCCAGCAGCTCCCGTCCTCCGACTAGCGGGGAGGGTAAAGAGACCCAGTACTTC. The chain joins TRBV11-2 to TRBJ2-5, with 11 nucleotides matching TRBD2. Per germline, CDR1 SGHAT and CDR2 FQNNGV. This CDR3 has 19 amino acids. J gave up 3 bases and V 4 bases, and 16 bases lay outside the gene matches.

This clone appeared a single time. The rearrangement links TRBV11-2 to TRBJ2-5; D gene unclear. Deletions cut 1 base from V and 0 bases from J, with 15 bases between. In germline, CDR1 is SGHAT, CDR2 FQNNGV. This CDR3 has 17 residues. The DNA for the CDR3 is TGTGCCAGCAGCTTAGTTCCTCCGCGGACGTACCAAGAGACCCAGTACTTC. Protein product: CASSLVPPRTYQETQYF.

The V and J genes are TRBV9 and TRBJ2-2; D is unclear. This CDR3 has 15 residues. Per germline, CDR1 SGDLS and CDR2 YYNGEE. Trimming pared 0 bases from V and 2 bases from J, leaving 8 bases between. The CDR3 sequence: CASSVDGSNTGELFF. As DNA, the CDR3 is TGTGCCAGCAGCGTAGATGGTAGCAACACCGGGGAGCTGTTTTTT.

This sequence joins TRBV4-1 and TRBJ2-5; D gene ambiguous. Germline V gives CDR1 MGHRA, CDR2 YSYEKL. This CDR3 has 15 amino acids. The ends were cut back, 2 bases at V and 4 bases at J, with 14 bases in the middle. CDR3 sequence reads: CASSQHGGLVETQYF. The CDR3 nucleotides read TGCGCCAGCAGCCAACACGGCGGTTTGGTAGAGACCCAGTACTTC.

The rearrangement links TRBV19 to TRBJ1-5; no reliable D call. The V and J ends lost 0 bases and 0 bases respectively, with 9 bases between them. This CDR3 comprises 16 residues. CDR1 LNHDA and CDR2 SQIVND come from the germline V gene (reference sequence). CDR3 sequence (DNA): TGTGCCAGTAGTATAGACAGTTTTTATAGCAATCAGCCCCAGCATTTT. Translating gives CASSIDSFYSNQPQHF.

In its sample, this clone ranks as medium-sized (0.01 to 0.1%). The rearrangement joins TRBV4-2 to TRBJ2-7, with D perhaps matching TRBD1 (5 bases). The CDR3 runs 14 residues. Germline CDR1 and CDR2: LGHNA and YNFKEQ. The V end was cut by 0 bases, the J end by 2 bases, with 8 bases between. The CDR3 DNA is TGTGCCAGCAGCCAAGAAAGGGGCGCCTACGAGCAGTACTTC. It yields the protein CASSQERGAYEQYF.

This clone has just one count. V usage is TRBV6-6 and J usage is TRBJ1-5; D unresolved. V shed 0 bases and J shed 1 base, with 4 bases lying between them. CDR3 length equals 14 residues. Germline-derived CDR1 and CDR2 are MNHNY and SVGAGI (reference sequence). CDR3 amino acids: CASSYSGSNQPQHF. The CDR3, as DNA: TGTGCCAGCAGTTACTCGGGCAGCAATCAGCCCCAGCATTTT.

DNA for the CDR3: TGTGCCAGCGGGTATACTAGCGGGGAGGAGACCCAGTACTTC. Its protein is CASGYTSGEETQYF. The V gene is TRBV2, the J gene TRBJ2-5; TRBD2 aligns across 10 bases. The CDR3 extends over 14 amino acids. J lost 5 bases, V lost 8 bases, and 8 bases had no gene match. CDR1 is SNHLY and CDR2 is FYNNEI in the germline V gene.

V and J are TRBV15 and TRBJ2-1; weak D call: TRBD1 (6 bases). V lost 8 bases and J lost 2, with 16 bases in between. The CDR3 runs to 15 residues. Germline assignment: CDR1 LNHNV and CDR2 YYDKDF (reference sequence). CDR3 DNA sequence: TGTGCCACCGTCGTGTTGGCAGGGGCCTACAATGAGCAGTTCTTC. Protein sequence: CATVVLAGAYNEQFF.

V usage is TRBV4-1 and J usage is TRBJ1-4; the D gene is possibly TRBD1 (6 bases). V gave up 4 bases and J gave up 7 bases, with 13 bases separating them. The CDR3 is 14 residues long. Germline-derived CDR1 and CDR2 are MGHRA and YSYEKL. CDR3 sequence reads: CASSLMKGGEKLFF. Written as DNA, the CDR3 is TGCGCCAGCAGCCTTATGAAGGGGGGTGAAAAACTGTTTTTT.

This chain links TRBV7-9 with TRBJ2-1; 9 bases align to TRBD1. Germline V gene sequence: CDR1 SEHNR, CDR2 FQNEAQ (reference sequence). CDR3 size: 12 residues. The V gene end was trimmed by 5 bases and the J gene end by 10 bases; junction bases not matched to a gene: 3. DNA for the CDR3: TGTGCCAGCAGCGGGACAGGGTCCGAGCAGTTCTTC. Amino acids: CASSGTGSEQFF.

Worth noting for this clone: Other DNA sequences in this sample translate to the same CDR3. The chain links TRBV9 to TRBJ1-1, with D tentatively TRBD1 (6 bases). From germline, CDR1 is SGDLS and CDR2 YYNGEE. The CDR3 length is 15 residues. V lost 1 base to trimming and J lost 0 bases, with 10 bases between them. CDR3 sequence (DNA): TGTGCCAGCAGCGTAAGCGGGGGCCTGAACACTGAAGCTTTCTTT. Translation gives CASSVSGGLNTEAFF.

V usage is TRBV9 and J usage is TRBJ2-2, with 7 positions matching TRBD1. Losses at the gene ends were 0 bases for V and 3 bases for J; bases not matched to a gene: 11. Germline V lookup: CDR1 SGDLS, CDR2 YYNGEE. This CDR3 is built from 18 residues. CDR3 nucleotides: TGTGCCAGCAGCGTAGCTAGACAGGGTTTTTTGGACACCGGGGAGCTGTTTTTT. Its translation is CASSVARQGFLDTGELFF. Combining the CDR3 with reference TRBV9 and TRBJ2-2 gives the whole variable domain DSGVTQTPKHLITATGQRVTLRCSPRSGDLSVYWYQQSLDQGLQFLIQYYNGEERAKGNILERFSAQQFPDLHSELNLSSLELGDSALYFCASSVARQGFLDTGELFFGEGSRLTVL.

The genes are TRBV13 and TRBJ2-7; D ambiguous. The CDR3 covers 13 residues. The germline CDR1 and CDR2 sequences are PRHDT and FYEKMQ (reference sequence). Trimming cost V 2 bases and J 3 bases, with 8 bases left between them. This CDR3 is CASSLSGLYEQYF. For the CDR3, the DNA is TGTGCCAGCAGCTTATCCGGGCTCTACGAGCAGTACTTC. Looking up the rest from reference TRBV13 and TRBJ2-7 gives the full variable domain: AAGVIQSPRHLIKEKRETATLKCYPIPRHDTVYWYQQGPGQDPQFLISFYEKMQSDKGSIPDRFSAQQFSDYHSELNMSSLELGDSALYFCASSLSGLYEQYFGPGTRLTVT.

This chain joins TRBV19 and TRBJ1-5; 7 bases are shared with TRBD1. Per the germline V gene, CDR1 is LNHDA and CDR2 is SQIVND (reference sequence). V was clipped by 5 bases and J by 3 bases; unmatched bases: 4. CDR3 size: 14 residues. CDR3 in DNA: TGTGCCAGTAGTCCCACAGGGGACAATCAGCCCCAGCATTTT. It translates to CASSPTGDNQPQHF.

The rearrangement joins TRBV4-3 to TRBJ1-1, with 10 bases that match TRBD1. Per germline, CDR1 LGHNA and CDR2 YSLEER. V was pared by 3 bases and J by 5 bases, with 9 bases of the junction left unmatched. The CDR3 covers 16 residues. The CDR3 region has the DNA TGCGCCAGCAGCCAGGGAACTAGACAGGGGGCGACTGAAGCTTTCTTT. The encoded protein is CASSQGTRQGATEAFF.

The rearrangement links TRBV7-9 to TRBJ1-5; the D gene is possibly TRBD1 (5 bases). V was trimmed by 5 bases and J by 7 bases, leaving 9 bases between them. This CDR3 spans 12 amino acids. CDR1 SEHNR and CDR2 FQNEAQ come from the germline V gene (reference sequence). CDR3 region: CASSERGQPQHF. The CDR3 DNA sequence: TGTGCCAGCAGCGAACGGGGGCAGCCCCAGCATTTT.